These 3 T cell receptor beta chains came from one sample sequenced in a study of CD8 T cells in Susac syndrome. cDNA came from about 0.5 to 1 ug RNA primed by random hexamers. TCRdb fed the immunoSEQ multiplex PCR reads into MiXCR, producing one record per CDR3 protein. The sample carries around 160,000 distinct CDR3 sequences, roughly 93% recorded once. Sequenced material: CD4+ T cells from PBMCs. These receptors were collected from a human donor in good health.

The chain combines TRBV5-1 with TRBJ2-1; D might be TRBD2 (5 bases). The CDR3 covers 12 residues. Germline CDR1 reads SGHRS; CDR2 reads YFSETQ. Trimming cost V 4 bases and J 7 bases, with 9 bases left between them. This CDR3 reads CASSVLGNEQFF. The CDR3 nucleotides read TGCGCCAGCAGCGTACTAGGAAATGAGCAGTTCTTC.

CDR3: CASSEGSGTDSRRQYF. CDR3 nucleotides: TGTGCCAGCAGCGAAGGGTCCGGTACAGACAGTCGACGGCAGTACTTC. V and J are TRBV9 and TRBJ2-7, with D perhaps matching TRBD1 (5 bases). Germline V lookup: CDR1 SGDLS, CDR2 YYNGEE. Trimming pared 3 bases from V and 9 bases from J, leaving 25 bases between. The CDR3 length is 16 residues. Supplemented by reference TRBV9 and TRBJ2-7, the full variable domain reads DSGVTQTPKHLITATGQRVTLRCSPRSGDLSVYWYQQSLDQGLQFLIQYYNGEERAKGNILERFSAQQFPDLHSELNLSSLELGDSALYFCASSEGSGTDSRRQYFGPGTRLTVT.

This clonotype was seen a single time. V is TRBV24-1 and J is TRBJ2-5; 10 nucleotides align to TRBD2. Germline V lookup: CDR1 KGHDR, CDR2 SFDVKD. This CDR3 is 17 amino acids long. The V and J ends lost 1 base and 0 bases, in that order; junction bases with no gene match: 4. CDR3 amino acids: CATSDFGTSGDQETQYF. In DNA form, the CDR3 reads TGTGCCACCAGTGATTTTGGAACTAGCGGGGACCAAGAGACCCAGTACTTC.